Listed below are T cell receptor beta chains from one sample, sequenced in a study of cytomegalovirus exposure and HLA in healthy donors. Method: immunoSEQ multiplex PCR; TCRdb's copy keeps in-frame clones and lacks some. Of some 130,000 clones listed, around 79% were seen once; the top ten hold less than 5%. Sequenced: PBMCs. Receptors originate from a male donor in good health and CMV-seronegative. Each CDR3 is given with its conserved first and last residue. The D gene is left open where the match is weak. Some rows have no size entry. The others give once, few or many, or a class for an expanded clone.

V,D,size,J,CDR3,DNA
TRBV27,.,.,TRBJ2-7,CASSLSAALYEQYF,TGTGCCAGCAGTTTATCGGCAGCGCTATACGAGCAGTACTTC
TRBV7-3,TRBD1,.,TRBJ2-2,CASSSQGARGTGELFF,TGTGCCAGCAGCTCTCAGGGGGCGCGGGGAACCGGGGAGCTGTTTTTT
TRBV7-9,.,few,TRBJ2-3,CASSFQYTDTQYF,TGTGCCAGCAGCTTTCAGTACACAGATACGCAGTATTTT
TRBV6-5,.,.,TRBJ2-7,CASSSGFLYEQYF,TGTGCCAGCAGTTCAGGGTTCCTTTACGAGCAGTACTTC
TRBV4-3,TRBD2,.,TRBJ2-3,CASRKHYMTSGGRGDTQYF,TGCGCCAGCAGAAAACATTATATGACTAGCGGGGGCCGGGGGGATACGCAGTATTTT
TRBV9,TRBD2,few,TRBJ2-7,CASSFSGRTSDEQYF,TGTGCCAGCAGCTTTAGCGGGAGAACTTCTGACGAGCAGTACTTC
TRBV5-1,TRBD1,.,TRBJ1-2,CASSSGDRAGVYTF,TGCGCCAGCAGCTCGGGGGACAGGGCGGGTGTCTACACCTTC
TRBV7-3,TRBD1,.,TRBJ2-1,CASSGQGYNEQFF,TGTGCCAGCAGCGGACAGGGTTACAATGAGCAGTTCTTC
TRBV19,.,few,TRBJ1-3,CASSSTGYTIYF,TGTGCCAGTTCCTCCACAGGGTATACCATATATTTT
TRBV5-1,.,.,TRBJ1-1,CASSLGGWKNTEAFF,TGCGCCAGCAGCTTAGGAGGGTGGAAGAACACTGAAGCTTTCTTT
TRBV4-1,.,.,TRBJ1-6,CASSQAATESNSPLHF,TGCGCCAGCAGCCAAGCGGCGACAGAAAGTAATTCACCCCTCCACTTT
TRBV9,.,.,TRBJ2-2,CASSSPGTGELFF,TGTGCCAGCAGCTCGCCGGGCACCGGGGAGCTGTTTTTT
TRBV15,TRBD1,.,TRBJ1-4,CATSRDRTGPTNEKLFF,TGTGCCACCAGCAGAGATCGGACAGGCCCAACTAATGAAAAACTGTTTTTT
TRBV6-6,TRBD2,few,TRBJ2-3,CASLSSGSADTQYF,TGTGCCAGCCTGTCGAGCGGGAGCGCAGATACGCAGTATTTT
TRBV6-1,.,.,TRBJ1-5,CASTERWGGQPQHF,TGTGCCAGCACCGAGAGGTGGGGGGGTCAGCCCCAGCATTTT
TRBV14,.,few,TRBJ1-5,CASSQDLRQPQHF,TGTGCCAGCAGCCAAGATCTTCGTCAGCCCCAGCATTTT
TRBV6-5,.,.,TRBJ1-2,CASSATNYGYTF,TGTGCCAGCAGTGCTACGAACTATGGCTACACCTTC
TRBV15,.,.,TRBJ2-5,CATSPLARVRQEAQYF,TGTGCCACCAGTCCCTTAGCGCGGGTCCGCCAAGAGGCCCAGTACTTC
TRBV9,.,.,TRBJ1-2,CASSVGAEPNYGYTF,TGTGCCAGCAGCGTAGGGGCAGAGCCTAACTATGGCTACACCTTC
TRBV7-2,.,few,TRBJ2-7,CASSPGYEQYF,TGTGCCAGCAGCCCGGGGTACGAGCAGTACTTC